The 21 T cell receptor beta chains given below trace back to one sample, sequenced in a study of cytomegalovirus exposure and HLA in healthy donors (dated by TCRdb to 2016 to 2017). Library preparation used the immunoSEQ multiplex PCR assay. For the multiplex PCR, a mixture combining 60 forward primers for TCR Vbeta segments and 13 reverse primers for TCR Jbeta segments was used. As stored in TCRdb, this immuneACCESS dataset retains in-frame rearrangements with V and J assigned. A fraction of the clones does not appear; measured against another copy, unresolved V genes explain less than half of the discrepancy, and the remainder lacks a known reason. Within this sample are approximately 150,000 clones, with more than 60% of them counted one time only. The top ten clonotypes cover 10% to 12% of the sample. The specimen was PBMCs. The receptors shown here come from a man younger than 35 in good health and CMV-seropositive.

The chain joins TRBV19 to TRBJ2-2, with TRBD2 identical over 11 bases. With V trimmed by 10 bases and J by 7 bases, 11 bases remained unmatched. The length of the CDR3 is 15 residues. Per germline, CDR1 LNHDA and CDR2 SQIVND (reference sequence). The CDR3 sequence is CAISTSGILGGELFF. DNA of the CDR3: TGTGCCATCTCGACTAGCGGGATATTAGGCGGGGAGCTGTTTTTT.

This chain uses TRBV6-5 with TRBJ1-1; 7 bases match TRBD1. The germline V gene encodes CDR1 MNHEY and CDR2 SVGAGI. The J segment lost 5 bases and the V segment lost 5 bases, leaving 8 bases of the junction unmatched. This CDR3 has 14 amino acids. The CDR3: CASSPRQGKTEAFF. The CDR3 DNA reads TGTGCCAGCAGTCCCCGACAGGGAAAAACTGAAGCTTTCTTT.

The chain employs TRBV11-2 and TRBJ2-5; D may be TRBD1 (5 bases). Germline values: CDR1 SGHAT, CDR2 FQNNGV. The V end was cut by 5 bases, the J end by 6 bases, with 28 bases between. The CDR3 totals 18 residues. CDR3 sequence (DNA): TGTGCCAGCAGCCCCCTCGGTTCGGTGGCAGGGATTGATAAGACCCAGTACTTC. It is translated as CASSPLGSVAGIDKTQYF.

V and J are TRBV6-4 and TRBJ2-2, with D possibly being TRBD2 (5 bases). Germline CDR1 reads MRHNA; CDR2 reads SNTAGT. V lost 0 bases, J lost 5 bases, and 7 bases lay in between. The CDR3 has 14 amino acids. The CDR3 DNA reads as TGTGCCAGCAGTGACTCTCCGGGGACCGGGGAGCTGTTTTTT. Residues: CASSDSPGTGELFF.

The chain carries TRBV27 and TRBJ2-6; 9 bases agree with TRBD1. V was pared by 6 bases and J by 0 bases, with 3 bases of the junction left unmatched. CDR1 MNHEY and CDR2 SMNVEV come from the germline V gene (reference sequence). The CDR3 has 16 residues. This CDR3 is CASRKTGGSGANVLTF. CDR3 coding DNA: TGTGCCAGCAGAAAGACAGGGGGCTCTGGGGCCAACGTCCTGACTTTC.

The chain carries TRBV6-1 and TRBJ2-7; D unclear. Trimming cost V 6 bases and J 2 bases, with 11 bases left between them. Germline V CDR1 and CDR2: MNHNS, SASEGT. This CDR3 has 13 residues. CDR3 nucleotides: TGTGCCAGCAGCGTCGTCCCCGCCTACGAGCAGTACTTC. This gives the protein CASSVVPAYEQYF.

This clone was detected only once. J is TRBJ2-4 and V is TRBV27, with 8 bases fitting TRBD2. V shed 3 bases and J 10 bases; nucleotides not matched to a gene: 5. Germline loops: CDR1 MNHEY, CDR2 SMNVEV (reference sequence). The CDR3 spans 13 residues. Here the CDR3 DNA reads TGTGCCAGCAGTTTTCAAGCGGGAGAGATTCAGTACTTC. It translates to CASSFQAGEIQYF.

This clone was seen more than once but under ten times. V is TRBV11-3 and J is TRBJ2-3; 10 positions match TRBD2. CDR3 size: 18 residues. CDR1 and CDR2 from the germline V gene are SGHNT and YENEEA. Germline trimming cut 1 base from V and 2 bases from J; bases unmatched to any gene: 9. As DNA, the CDR3 is TGTGCCAGCAGCTTAGGCCGAGGACTAGCGGATTACACAGATACGCAGTATTTT. Translating gives CASSLGRGLADYTDTQYF.

The rearrangement links TRBV7-8 to TRBJ2-7; 7 bases match TRBD2. J was trimmed by 7 bases and V by 5 bases; bases with no gene match: 17. Germline V gene sequence: CDR1 SGHVS, CDR2 FQNEAQ. The CDR3 has 16 amino acids. CDR3 DNA sequence: TGTGCCAGCAGCCGAACCCAAACGGGACGGCGGGGGGAGCAGTACTTC. This codes for CASSRTQTGRRGEQYF.

The chain carries TRBV15 and TRBJ2-1; TRBD2 agrees at 8 bases. J lost 9 bases, V lost 8 bases, and 9 bases had no gene match. The CDR3 has 13 amino acids. Looked up from germline, CDR1 is LNHNV and CDR2 is YYDKDF (reference sequence). The CDR3 coding sequence is TGTGCCACCTCACCGGGAGGGCACAGTGAGCAGTTCTTC. Protein sequence: CATSPGGHSEQFF.

The rearrangement links TRBV9 to TRBJ2-1; no clear D gene. Trimming stripped 0 bases from V and 5 bases from J, with 18 bases between. This CDR3 region has 17 residues. Germline lookup yields CDR1 SGDLS and CDR2 YYNGEE. The CDR3 loop reads CASSVGPTAIKNNEQFF. For the CDR3, the DNA is TGTGCCAGCAGCGTAGGGCCCACAGCTATCAAAAACAATGAGCAGTTCTTC.

This clone was counted between two and nine times. The chain has TRBV28 and TRBJ1-5, with D hard to call. The CDR3 length is 13 residues. V was cut by 6 bases and J by 9 bases, with 15 bases left in between. Germline V gives CDR1 MDHEN, CDR2 SYDVKM. CDR3 residues: CASSSTGEGPQHF. CDR3 nucleotides: TGTGCCAGCAGCTCAACTGGTGAGGGGCCCCAGCATTTT.

The chain uses TRBV5-1 and TRBJ2-5; possible D gene TRBD2, 6 bases. Deletions cut 0 bases from V and 2 bases from J, with 11 bases between. Per the germline V gene, CDR1 is SGHRS and CDR2 is YFSETQ. The CDR3 length is 15 residues. The CDR3 nucleotides read TGCGCCAGCAGCTTGGCGGTGGGAGGACAAGAGACCCAGTACTTC. It is translated as CASSLAVGGQETQYF.

The genes are TRBV19 and TRBJ2-5; 7 positions match TRBD2. This CDR3 contains 15 residues. Germline V CDR1 and CDR2: LNHDA, SQIVND (reference sequence). J was trimmed by 2 bases and V by 7 bases; bases with no gene match: 10. This CDR3 is CASTPPGRSQETQYF. CDR3 nucleotide sequence: TGTGCCAGTACTCCCCCCGGGAGGTCACAAGAGACCCAGTACTTC.

J is TRBJ1-2 and V is TRBV30, with D hard to call. Germline V gene data show CDR1 as GTSNPN and CDR2 as SVGIG (reference sequence). The CDR3 spans 18 residues. The germline V and J ends were trimmed by 1 base and 0 bases, with 21 bases remaining between them. This CDR3 is CAWSEPSLGGLANYGYTF. The CDR3 coding sequence is TGTGCCTGGAGTGAGCCCTCGCTGGGAGGGCTAGCTAACTATGGCTACACCTTC.

The chain combines TRBV4-1 with TRBJ1-2; 11 positions agree with TRBD1. Unmatched junction bases numbered 5, after V lost 4 bases and J lost 7 bases. The CDR3 contains 14 residues. The germline CDR1 and CDR2 sequences are MGHRA and YSYEKL. CDR3 sequence: CASSPDRGLFGYTF. The CDR3 coding sequence is TGCGCCAGCAGCCCGGACAGGGGGCTGTTTGGCTACACCTTC.

This chain links TRBV6-1 with TRBJ1-2; the D is unclear. The CDR3 is 13 amino acids. Germline loops: CDR1 MNHNS, CDR2 SASEGT. The V gene lost 4 bases and the J gene lost 0 bases, with 6 bases spanning the gap. In nucleotides, the CDR3 is TGTGCCAGCAGTGTAGTGGCTAACTATGGCTACACCTTC. It is translated as CASSVVANYGYTF.

The table lists this clone with a few counts. The J gene is TRBJ2-4, the V gene TRBV21-1; TRBD2 was called by the table and not checked on the DNA. TRBV21-1 is a recognized pseudogene. The length of the CDR3 is 15 residues. The CDR3 here is CASIPFYGSRNIQYF. Here the CDR3 DNA reads TGTGCCAGCATACCTTTTTACGGGAGCCGGAACATTCAGTACTTC.

The CDR3 loop is CASSYPGYYGYTF. The DNA for the CDR3 is TGTGCCAGCAGTTACCCAGGTTACTATGGCTACACCTTC. The chain joins TRBV6-5 to TRBJ1-2; the D is unclear. The V gene's germline CDR1 is MNHEY and CDR2 SVGAGI. The CDR3 is 13 residues long. With 2 bases removed from V and 3 bases from J, the gap between germline ends came to 7 bases.

V gene TRBV7-3 combines with J gene TRBJ2-5, with 10 bases fitting TRBD1. Germline-derived CDR1 and CDR2 are SGHTA and FQGTGA. The CDR3 is 17 amino acids. The V gene end was trimmed by 1 base and the J gene end by 2 bases; junction bases not matched to a gene: 7. CDR3 coding DNA: TGTGCCAGCAGCTTAAGACCCCCGGGACAGGGGCAAGAGACCCAGTACTTC. This encodes CASSLRPPGQGQETQYF.

This rearrangement joins TRBV30 to TRBJ1-2; 7 nucleotides align to TRBD1. CDR1 is GTSNPN and CDR2 is SVGIG in the germline V gene (reference sequence). V was clipped by 5 bases and J by 3 bases; unmatched bases: 12. The CDR3 consists of 15 residues. CDR3 DNA sequence: TGTGCCTGGGAGGGCAGGGGGTCCGCGGACTATGGCTACACCTTC. This gives the protein CAWEGRGSADYGYTF.